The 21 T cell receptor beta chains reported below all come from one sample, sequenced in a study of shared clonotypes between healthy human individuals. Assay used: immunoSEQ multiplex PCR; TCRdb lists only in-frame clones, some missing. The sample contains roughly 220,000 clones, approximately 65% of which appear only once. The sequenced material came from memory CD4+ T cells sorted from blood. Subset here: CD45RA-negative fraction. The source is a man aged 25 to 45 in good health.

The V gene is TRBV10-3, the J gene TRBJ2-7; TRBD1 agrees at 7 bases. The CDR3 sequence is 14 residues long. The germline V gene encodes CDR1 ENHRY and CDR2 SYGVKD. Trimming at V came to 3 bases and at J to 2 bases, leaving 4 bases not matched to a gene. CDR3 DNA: TGTGCCATCAGTGACCCCAGGGGGACCTACGAGCAGTACTTC. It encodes CAISDPRGTYEQYF.

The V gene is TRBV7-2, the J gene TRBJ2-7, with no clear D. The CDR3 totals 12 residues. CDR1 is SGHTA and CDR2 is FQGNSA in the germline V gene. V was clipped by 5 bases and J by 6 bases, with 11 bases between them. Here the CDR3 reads CASSQTWGEQYF. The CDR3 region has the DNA TGTGCCAGCAGCCAAACTTGGGGCGAGCAGTACTTC.

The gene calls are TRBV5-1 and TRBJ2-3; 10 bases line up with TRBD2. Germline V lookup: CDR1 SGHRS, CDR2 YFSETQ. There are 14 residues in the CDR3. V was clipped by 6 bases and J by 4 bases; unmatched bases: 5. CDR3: CASKREGQSDTQYF. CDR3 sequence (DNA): TGCGCCAGCAAGCGGGAGGGCCAATCAGATACGCAGTATTTT.

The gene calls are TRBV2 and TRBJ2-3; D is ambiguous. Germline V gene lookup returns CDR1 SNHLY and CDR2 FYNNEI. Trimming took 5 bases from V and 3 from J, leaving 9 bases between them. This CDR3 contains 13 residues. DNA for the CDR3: TGTGCCAGCAGTCTCCTCATGACAGATACGCAGTATTTT. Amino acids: CASSLLMTDTQYF.

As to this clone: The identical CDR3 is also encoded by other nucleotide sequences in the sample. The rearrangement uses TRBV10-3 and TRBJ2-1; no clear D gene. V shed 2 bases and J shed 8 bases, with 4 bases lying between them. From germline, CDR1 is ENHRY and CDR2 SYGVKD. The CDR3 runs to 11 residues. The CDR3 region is CAISELDEQFF. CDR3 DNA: TGTGCCATCAGTGAGCTCGATGAGCAGTTCTTC.

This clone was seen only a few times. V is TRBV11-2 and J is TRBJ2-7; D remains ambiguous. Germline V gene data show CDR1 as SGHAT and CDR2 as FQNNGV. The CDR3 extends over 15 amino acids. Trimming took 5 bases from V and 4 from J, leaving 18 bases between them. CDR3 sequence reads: CASSRALGVRYEQYF. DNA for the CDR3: TGTGCCAGCAGCCGGGCTTTAGGTGTCAGGTACGAGCAGTACTTC.

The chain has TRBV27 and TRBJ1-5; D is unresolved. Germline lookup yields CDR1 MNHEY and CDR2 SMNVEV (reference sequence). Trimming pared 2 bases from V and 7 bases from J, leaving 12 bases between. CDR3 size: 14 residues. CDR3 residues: CASSLKFGWQPQHF. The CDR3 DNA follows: TGTGCCAGCAGTTTAAAGTTCGGGTGGCAGCCCCAGCATTTT.

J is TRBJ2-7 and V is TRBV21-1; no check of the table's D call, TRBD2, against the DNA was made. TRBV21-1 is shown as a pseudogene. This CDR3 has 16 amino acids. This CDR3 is CASSLSRTSGTYEQYF. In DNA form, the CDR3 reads TGTGCCAGCAGTTTGAGTAGAACTAGCGGGACCTACGAGCAGTACTTC.

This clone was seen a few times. DNA of the CDR3: TGTGCCAGCAGTGAACCCCTGGGGGAGACTCTCAATGAAAAACTGTTTTTT. Translation gives CASSEPLGETLNEKLFF. The chain recombines TRBV6-1 with TRBJ1-4, with D perhaps matching TRBD1 (5 bases). V gave up 2 bases and J gave up 5 bases, with 18 bases separating them. The CDR3 consists of 17 residues. Germline lookup yields CDR1 MNHNS and CDR2 SASEGT.

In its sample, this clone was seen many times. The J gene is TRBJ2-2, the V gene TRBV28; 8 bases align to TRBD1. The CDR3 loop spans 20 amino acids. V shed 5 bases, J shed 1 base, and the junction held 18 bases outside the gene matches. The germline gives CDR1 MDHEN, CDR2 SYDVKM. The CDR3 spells CASSPFWTGSGRLNTGELFF. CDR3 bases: TGTGCCAGCAGTCCCTTTTGGACAGGGTCTGGGAGGTTGAACACCGGGGAGCTGTTTTTT.

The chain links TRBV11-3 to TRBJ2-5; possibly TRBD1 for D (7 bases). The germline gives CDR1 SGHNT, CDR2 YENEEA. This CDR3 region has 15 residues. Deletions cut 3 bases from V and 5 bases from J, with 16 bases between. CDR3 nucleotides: TGTGCCAGCAGCTTGACCAGGGGGGCGGGGGAGACCCAGTACTTC. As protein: CASSLTRGAGETQYF.

CDR3 coding DNA: TGCGCCAGCGATGATCGTGGCCGCTGGGCATTGAGGAATGGCTACACCTTC. Protein product: CASDDRGRWALRNGYTF. This rearrangement joins TRBV23-1 to TRBJ1-2; D is unclear. TRBV23-1 is recorded as an ORF, its role being uncertain. V gave up 8 bases and J gave up 6 bases, with 28 bases separating them. The CDR3 has 17 residues.

CDR3 sequence (DNA): TGCGCCAGCAGCCAGACCGGGACTAGCGGGAATCGGGTACAGTATTTT. It translates to CASSQTGTSGNRVQYF. The gene calls are TRBV4-3 and TRBJ2-3; TRBD2 agrees at 13 bases. Germline CDR1 LGHNA, CDR2 YSLEER. Unmatched junction bases numbered 12, after V lost 3 bases and J lost 12 bases. CDR3 length equals 16 residues.

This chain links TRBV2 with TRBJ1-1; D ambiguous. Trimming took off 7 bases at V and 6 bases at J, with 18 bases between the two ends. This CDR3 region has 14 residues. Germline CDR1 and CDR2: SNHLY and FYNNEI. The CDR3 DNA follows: TGTGCCAGCATTTTCGGATGGGGTCAGTCTGAAGCTTTCTTT. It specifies CASIFGWGQSEAFF.

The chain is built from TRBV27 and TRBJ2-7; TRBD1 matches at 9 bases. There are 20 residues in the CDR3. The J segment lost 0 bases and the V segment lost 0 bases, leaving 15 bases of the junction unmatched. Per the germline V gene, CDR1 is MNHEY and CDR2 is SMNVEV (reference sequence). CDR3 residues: CASSLSGQGWRESRSYEQYF. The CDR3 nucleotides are TGTGCCAGCAGTTTATCGGGACAGGGCTGGCGGGAGAGCCGCTCCTACGAGCAGTACTTC.

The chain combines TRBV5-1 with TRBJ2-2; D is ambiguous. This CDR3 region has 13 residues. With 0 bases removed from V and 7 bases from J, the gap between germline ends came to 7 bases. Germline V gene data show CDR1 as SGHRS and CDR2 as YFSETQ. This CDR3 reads CASSLAPDGELFF. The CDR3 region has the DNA TGCGCCAGCAGCTTGGCCCCGGACGGGGAGCTGTTTTTT.

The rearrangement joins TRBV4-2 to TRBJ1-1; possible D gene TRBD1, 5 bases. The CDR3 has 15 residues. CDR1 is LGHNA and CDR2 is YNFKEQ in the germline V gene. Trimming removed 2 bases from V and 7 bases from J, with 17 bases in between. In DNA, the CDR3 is TGTGCCAGCAGCCAAATGACAGCGACTCTGGGTGAAGCTTTCTTT. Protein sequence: CASSQMTATLGEAFF.

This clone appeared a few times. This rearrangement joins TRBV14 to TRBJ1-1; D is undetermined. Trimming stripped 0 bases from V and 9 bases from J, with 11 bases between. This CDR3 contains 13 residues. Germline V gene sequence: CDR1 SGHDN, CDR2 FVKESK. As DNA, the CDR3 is TGTGCCAGCAGCCAAGACTTTGGGTTTCAAGCTTTCTTT. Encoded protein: CASSQDFGFQAFF.

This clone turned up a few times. The CDR3 bases are TGTGCCAGCCAGGACGTCCGTGGCAATCAGCCCCAGCATTTT. Translated, it gives CASQDVRGNQPQHF. The chain couples TRBV6-1 to TRBJ1-5; no reliable D call. Trimming stripped 8 bases from V and 2 bases from J, with 13 bases between. The CDR3 is 14 residues long. Germline V gene lookup returns CDR1 MNHNS and CDR2 SASEGT.

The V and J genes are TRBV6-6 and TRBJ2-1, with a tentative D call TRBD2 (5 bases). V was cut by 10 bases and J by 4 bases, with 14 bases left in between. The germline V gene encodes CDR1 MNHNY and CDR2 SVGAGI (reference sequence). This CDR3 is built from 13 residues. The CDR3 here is CATSGIRYNEQFF. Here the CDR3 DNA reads TGTGCCACCTCCGGGATTCGATACAATGAGCAGTTCTTC.

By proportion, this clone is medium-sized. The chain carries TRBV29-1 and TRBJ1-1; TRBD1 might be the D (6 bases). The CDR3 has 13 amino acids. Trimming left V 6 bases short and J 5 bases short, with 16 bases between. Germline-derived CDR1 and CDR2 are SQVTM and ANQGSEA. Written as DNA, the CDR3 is TGCAGCGTCGTGACAGGCGGGAGGACTGAAGCTTTCTTT. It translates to CSVVTGGRTEAFF.